Described below is a single TCR beta chain sequence and its context. The sample belongs to a study of T cells in Graves' hyperthyroidism and ophthalmopathy. CDR3 length: 16 residues. Trimming took 6 bases from V and 7 from J, leaving 24 bases between them. CDR1 is SNHLY and CDR2 is FYNNEI in the germline V gene. TCR beta CDR3 region amplification was performed from RNA transcripts. Carried out on the TCR CDR3, a first-round RT-PCR used the HTBI primer set. TCRdb passed the multiplex PCR reads through MiXCR, listing each CDR3 protein once. The sample consists of about 350,000 distinct CDR3 sequences, about 17% of them appearing once.

V and J are TRBV2 and TRBJ1-1; tentative D call: TRBD1 (6 bases). The sequenced material came from blood. This receptor was identified in a woman aged 25 to 39 with Graves' hyperthyroidism that later progressed to Graves' ophthalmopathy. The CDR3 sequence is CASRREILGGNSEAFF. The DNA of the CDR3 is TGTGCCAGCAGACGAGAAATTCTGGGGGGCAATAGTGAAGCTTTCTTT.